These T cell receptor beta chains were read from a single sample in a study of T cells after yellow fever vaccination. Each CDR3 protein is one row after TCRdb ran MiXCR on the 5' RACE reads. Here the sample spans some 390,000 distinct CDR3 sequences, approximately 5.7% being singletons. The sequenced sample was PBMCs, obtained 5 days after the yellow fever booster vaccination. The receptors shown here come from a man younger than 40 who received the YFV17D yellow fever vaccine. CDR3s include the opening cysteine and the closing phenylalanine or tryptophan. The D gene is left open where the match is weak. Clone size appears in some rows only: once, few, many, or a class for an expanded clone.

d_call,v_call,j_call,clone_size,cdr3_aa,cdr3_nt
-,TRBV10-2,TRBJ2-1,many,CASSEYGTMDEQFF,TGCGCCAGCAGTGAGTACGGGACGATGGATGAGCAGTTCTTC
-,TRBV20-1,TRBJ2-1,-,CSGNIARGPPYNEQFF,TGCAGTGGCAACATCGCCCGGGGACCGCCCTACAATGAGCAGTTCTTC
TRBD1,TRBV18,TRBJ2-7,many,CASSPKGQGTTYEQYF,TGTGCCAGCTCACCAAAGGGACAGGGGACCACCTACGAGCAGTACTTC
-,TRBV9,TRBJ2-1,-,CASSVGGGGSHNEQFF,TGTGCCAGCAGCGTAGGGGGAGGAGGGTCCCACAATGAGCAGTTCTTC
-,TRBV4-2,TRBJ2-3,few,CASSPSAPDTQYF,TGTGCCAGCAGCCCCAGTGCTCCAGATACGCAGTATTTT
TRBD1,TRBV12-3/TRBV12-4,TRBJ2-5,-,CASSPPGQYQETQYF,TGTGCCAGCAGTCCTCCGGGACAGTACCAAGAGACCCAGTACTTC
-,TRBV12-3/TRBV12-4,TRBJ2-3,many,CASRKNTDTQYF,TGTGCCAGCAGGAAAAACACAGATACGCAGTATTTT
-,TRBV12-3/TRBV12-4,TRBJ2-1,few,CASSLTTAYNEQFF,TGTGCCAGCAGTTTAACAACAGCCTACAATGAGCAGTTCTTC
-,TRBV7-9,TRBJ2-5,many,CASSPQDRTQYF,TGTGCCAGCAGCCCACAGGATAGGACCCAGTACTTC
TRBD1,TRBV29-1,TRBJ2-3,many,CSVEQGTDTQYF,TGCAGCGTAGAACAGGGGACAGATACGCAGTATTTT
-,TRBV7-2,TRBJ1-4,few,CASSFARETNEKLFF,TGTGCCAGCAGCTTTGCGCGAGAGACGAATGAAAAACTGTTTTTT
-,TRBV15,TRBJ1-5,many,CATSARGAAGGKHF,TGTGCCACCAGCGCCCGGGGGGCAGCGGGCGGTAAGCATTTT
TRBD2,TRBV20-1,TRBJ2-3,few,CSAIESSGVSTDTQYF,TGCAGTGCTATTGAGTCTAGCGGGGTTAGCACAGATACGCAGTATTTT
TRBD1,TRBV28,TRBJ1-5,many,CASSSDDRGTGQPQHF,TGTGCCAGCAGTTCCGACGACAGGGGTACAGGACAGCCCCAGCATTTT
TRBD2,TRBV14,TRBJ2-1,-,CASSPTSGRASNEQFF,TGTGCCAGCAGCCCGACTAGCGGGAGGGCCAGTAATGAGCAGTTCTTC
TRBD1,TRBV12-3/TRBV12-4,TRBJ2-7,many,CASSLFGGTGVYEQYF,TGTGCCAGCAGTTTATTTGGAGGGACAGGTGTTTACGAGCAGTACTTC
-,TRBV29-1,TRBJ2-1,-,CSVTLNEQFF,TGCAGCGTGACCCTCAATGAGCAGTTCTTC
-,TRBV7-6,TRBJ2-5,few,CASSMVGRETQYF,TGTGCCAGCAGCATGGTGGGGAGGGAGACCCAGTACTTC
-,TRBV4-1,TRBJ1-5,-,CASSQDFGGGPYQPQHF,TGCGCCAGCAGCCAAGATTTCGGAGGCGGCCCTTATCAGCCCCAGCATTTT
-,TRBV12-3/TRBV12-4,TRBJ2-7,few,CASRPSLGGGSSYEQYF,TGTGCCAGCAGGCCCTCCCTGGGGGGTGGGAGCTCCTACGAGCAGTACTTC
-,TRBV20-1,TRBJ2-4,few,CSAEYRELAKNIQYF,TGCAGTGCCGAGTACCGAGAGCTGGCCAAAAACATTCAGTACTTC
-,TRBV6-2/TRBV6-3,TRBJ2-1,few,CASKAVYNEQFF,TGTGCCAGCAAAGCAGTATACAATGAGCAGTTCTTC